The present T cell receptor beta chain was sequenced within a study of T cells in Graves' hyperthyroidism and ophthalmopathy. Study conclusions and caveats: Blood samples included most of the expanded thyroid clonotypes exceeding 0.001.

Any patient presenting with uncontrolled infection, other autoimmune disease, pregnancy or lactation was left out. Together with thyroid ultrasound, orbital computed tomography, serum thyroxine and TRAb, clinical symptoms were used for diagnoses. Germline loops: CDR1 LNHNV, CDR2 YYDKDF (reference sequence). The CDR3 contains 18 residues. Unmatched junction bases numbered 7, after V lost 1 base and J lost 7 bases. TCR beta CDR3 regions were amplified from RNA. The HTBI set primed first-round TCR CDR3 RT-PCR. A single record per CDR3 protein comes from TCRdb applying MiXCR to the multiplex PCR reads. The table has approximately 380,000 distinct CDR3 sequences, around 15% seen once; the top ten hold around 30%. This clonotype was seen at least ten times. The antigen is unknown.

Source material: blood. The rearrangement uses TRBV15 and TRBJ2-1; TRBD2 agrees at 16 bases. The receptor's source is a man aged 50-59 years with Graves' ophthalmopathy. The CDR3 sequence is CATSRGGTSGRAINEQFF. The CDR3 DNA reads TGTGCCACCAGCAGAGGCGGGACTAGCGGGAGGGCCATAAATGAGCAGTTCTTC.